The 8 T cell receptor beta chains below all came from one sample that was sequenced in a study of response to subunit inactivated influenza vaccine. TCRdb re-analysed the RT-PCR reads in MiXCR, keeping a single row per CDR3 protein. This table has under 550,000 distinct CDR3 sequences, around 7.9% appearing once. Specimen: PBMCs from blood, collected around 25 months after vaccination. These receptors originate from a man aged 50-75 years who received an inactivated influenza vaccine.

The sample holds many counts of this clonotype. CDR3 residues: CASSLKQGITEAFF. The CDR3 coding sequence is TGTGCCAGCAGCCTGAAACAGGGAATCACTGAAGCTTTCTTT. V gene TRBV11-2 combines with J gene TRBJ1-1, with D possibly being TRBD1 (6 bases). V was shortened by 5 bases and J by 4 bases, with 14 bases between the two germline ends. This CDR3 contains 14 residues. Germline V CDR1 and CDR2: SGHAT, FQNNGV.

Only a few counts were recorded for this clonotype. The V call is TRBV29-1, the J call TRBJ2-3, with unresolved D. In germline, CDR1 is SQVTM, CDR2 ANQGSEA. The CDR3 spans 15 residues. Trimming cost V 1 base and J 0 bases, with 11 bases left between them. The CDR3 DNA follows: TGCAGCGTTGAAGGGTCGGGCGGAAGCACAGATACGCAGTATTTT. Protein product: CSVEGSGGSTDTQYF.

This clonotype came up a few times. CDR3 region: CASSILAGAYNEQFF. The DNA of the CDR3 is TGTGCCAGCAGCATACTAGCGGGAGCTTACAATGAGCAGTTCTTC. The chain links TRBV7-9 to TRBJ2-1; 11 nucleotides agree with TRBD2. V lost 5 bases and J lost 4; bases outside the gene matches: 4. This CDR3 spans 15 amino acids. Per the germline V gene, CDR1 is SEHNR and CDR2 is FQNEAQ (reference sequence).

The chain joins TRBV4-3 to TRBJ1-5, with D hard to call. Germline V lookup: CDR1 LGHNA, CDR2 YSLEER. The V end lost 0 bases, the J end lost 2 bases, and 11 bases lay between the germline ends. The CDR3 is made up of 16 amino acids. In DNA, the CDR3 is TGCGCCAGCAGCCAAGAGACCGGTCTAGGCAATCAGCCCCAGCATTTT. Translating gives CASSQETGLGNQPQHF.

This clonotype was counted only a few times. The rearrangement joins TRBV6-2 or TRBV6-3 to TRBJ1-1; D gene ambiguous. Deletions cut 5 bases from V and 1 base from J, with 14 bases between. The length of the CDR3 is 15 residues. CDR1 and CDR2 from the germline V gene are MNHEY and SVGEGT. The CDR3 nucleotides read TGTGCCAGCAGTCCTCATGGCCCGAAGAACACTGAAGCTTTCTTT. Amino acid sequence: CASSPHGPKNTEAFF.

This chain joins TRBV10-1 and TRBJ2-2; D may be TRBD1 (5 bases). Germline CDR1 reads WNHNN; CDR2 reads SYGVQD (reference sequence). The CDR3 runs 16 residues. Trimming cost V 5 bases and J 0 bases, with 13 bases left between them. The CDR3 sequence: CASSFDSSANTGELFF. The CDR3 nucleotides read TGCGCCAGCAGTTTTGACAGCTCCGCGAACACCGGGGAGCTGTTTTTT.

Turning to this clonotype: A much more abundant neighbour one base away suggests this may be a read error. The V and J genes are TRBV3-1 and TRBJ2-4; 9 bases line up with TRBD1. J was trimmed by 9 bases and V by 4 bases; bases with no gene match: 13. Germline lookup yields CDR1 LGHDT and CDR2 YNNKEL (reference sequence). CDR3 length: 16 residues. In DNA form, the CDR3 reads TGTGCCAGCAGCCCTTGGACCGGGACAGGGAAGTGCATTCAGTACTTC. Amino acids: CASSPWTGTGKCIQYF.

There are a few counts of this clonotype. The V and J genes are TRBV3-1 and TRBJ2-2; perhaps TRBD1 as D (5 bases). Trimming pared 8 bases from V and 1 base from J, leaving 11 bases between. The CDR3 contains 14 residues. Germline CDR1 reads LGHDT; CDR2 reads YNNKEL (reference sequence). This CDR3 is CASQRQGNTGELFF. For the CDR3, the DNA is TGTGCCAGCCAGAGGCAGGGGAACACCGGGGAGCTGTTTTTT.